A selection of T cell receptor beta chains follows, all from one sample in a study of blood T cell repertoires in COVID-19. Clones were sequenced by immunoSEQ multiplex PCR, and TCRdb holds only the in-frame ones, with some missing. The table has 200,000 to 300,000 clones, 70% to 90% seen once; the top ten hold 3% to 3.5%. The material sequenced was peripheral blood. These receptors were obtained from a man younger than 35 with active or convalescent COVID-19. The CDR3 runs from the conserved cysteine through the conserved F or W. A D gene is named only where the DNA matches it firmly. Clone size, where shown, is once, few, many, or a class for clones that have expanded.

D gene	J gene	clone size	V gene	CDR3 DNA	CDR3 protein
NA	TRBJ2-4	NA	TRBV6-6	TGTGCCTGCGGGGACGTCCTAGCCAAAAACATTCAGTACTTC	CACGDVLAKNIQYF
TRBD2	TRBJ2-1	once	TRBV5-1	TGCGCCAGCAGCATACCAGCGACTAGCGGGGGCTCAAGCTCCTACAATGAGCAGTTCTTC	CASSIPATSGGSSSYNEQFF
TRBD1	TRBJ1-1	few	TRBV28	TGTGCCAGCTTCGGGACAGGGAACACTGAAGCTTTCTTT	CASFGTGNTEAFF
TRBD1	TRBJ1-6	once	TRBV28	TGTGCCAGCAGGTACAGGGGGCGAGATAATTCACCCCTCCACTTT	CASRYRGRDNSPLHF
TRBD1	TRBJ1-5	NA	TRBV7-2	TGTGCCAGCAGCTGGGACAGGGGGAACTCTCAGCCCCAGCATTTT	CASSWDRGNSQPQHF
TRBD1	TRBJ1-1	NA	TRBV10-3	TGTGCCATCAGTGAAATGGACAGGGGAACTGAAGCTTTCTTT	CAISEMDRGTEAFF
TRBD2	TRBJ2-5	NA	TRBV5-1	TGCGCCAGCAGCTCCGGACTAGCCAGGGTAGAGACCCAGTACTTC	CASSSGLARVETQYF
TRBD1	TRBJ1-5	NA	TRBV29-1	TGCAGCCATGGGAGGACAGGACTGATCAATCAGCCCCAGCATTTT	CSHGRTGLINQPQHF
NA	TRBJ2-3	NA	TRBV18	TGTGCCAGCTCACGGCTAGACACAGATACGCAGTATTTT	CASSRLDTDTQYF
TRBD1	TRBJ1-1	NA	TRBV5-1	TGCGCCAGCAGCCTGAGCACAGGGGGAGAGGCTGAAGCTTTCTTT	CASSLSTGGEAEAFF
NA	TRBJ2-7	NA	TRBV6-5	TGTGCCAGCAGACTTCTCGCGGGAAGCGAGCAGTACTTC	CASRLLAGSEQYF
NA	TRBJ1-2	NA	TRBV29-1	TGCAGCGTTGATGAGGGTCAGAGAGGCTACACCTTC	CSVDEGQRGYTF
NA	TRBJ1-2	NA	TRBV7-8	TGTGCCAGCAGCCTAAGACAGGACGGCTACACCTTC	CASSLRQDGYTF
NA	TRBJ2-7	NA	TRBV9	TGTGCCAGCAGCGTAGCGGCGGTAAGCTCCTACGAGCAGTACTTC	CASSVAAVSSYEQYF
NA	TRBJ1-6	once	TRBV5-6	TGTGCCAGCAGCAGGGACCTCCGGGGGTCTTCACCCCTCCACTTT	CASSRDLRGSSPLHF
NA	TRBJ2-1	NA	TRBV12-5	TGTGCTAGTGGTTTAGGGGACAAGGACGAATTTTTGGTCAATGAGCAGTTCTTC	CASGLGDKDEFLVNEQFF
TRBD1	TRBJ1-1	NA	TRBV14	TGTGCCAGCAGCCCTCTGGACAGGAGGAACACTGAAGCTTTCTTT	CASSPLDRRNTEAFF
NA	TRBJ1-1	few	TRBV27	TGTGCCAGCAGTTTATCGGGCCAGCTGAACACTGAAGCTTTCTTT	CASSLSGQLNTEAFF
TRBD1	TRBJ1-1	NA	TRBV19	TGTGCCAGTAGTCCCACAGGGGGTGGCACTGAAGCTTTCTTT	CASSPTGGGTEAFF
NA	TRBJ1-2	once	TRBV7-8	TGTGCCAGCAGCTTAACCCGACAGCAGATATCCTATGGCTACACCTTC	CASSLTRQQISYGYTF
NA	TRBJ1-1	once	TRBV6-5	TGTGCCAGCAGTTACTCGATCGAGCGACGGGACACTGAAGCTTTCTTT	CASSYSIERRDTEAFF
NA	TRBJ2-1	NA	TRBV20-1	TGCAGTGCTGGGGGCTGGATAGAGCAGTTCTTC	CSAGGWIEQFF
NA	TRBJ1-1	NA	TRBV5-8	TGTGCCAGCAGCTCTCGGACTGAAGCTTTCTTT	CASSSRTEAFF
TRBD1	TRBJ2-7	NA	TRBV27	TGTGCCAGCAGGCCGCTAACAGGGGGCGCTTTCGGCGAGCAGTACTTC	CASRPLTGGAFGEQYF
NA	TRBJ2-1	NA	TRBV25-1	TGTGCCAGCAGTGTGCCAGGGCGGAATGAGCAGTTCTTC	CASSVPGRNEQFF
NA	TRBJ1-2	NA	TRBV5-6	TGTGCCAGCGAAGGGGTGTCCTATGGCTACACCTTC	CASEGVSYGYTF
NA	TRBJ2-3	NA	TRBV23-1	TGCGCCAGCAGACGGTGCGGTTTATCGTATTTT	CASRRCGLSYF
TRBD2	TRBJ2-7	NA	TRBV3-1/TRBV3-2	TGTGCCAGCAGCCAAGAGGGGGGACTAGCGGGGAAAACCTACGAGCAGTACTTC	CASSQEGGLAGKTYEQYF
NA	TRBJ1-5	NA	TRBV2	TGTGCCAGCACGCGGGGATTCAATCAGCCCCAGCATTTT	CASTRGFNQPQHF
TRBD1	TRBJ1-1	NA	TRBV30	TGTGCCTGGAGCCGACAGGGAGTAGCTTTCTTT	CAWSRQGVAFF
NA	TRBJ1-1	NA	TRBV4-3	TGCGCCAGCAGCCAAGAGAGCTGGTCGAACACTGAAGCTTTCTTT	CASSQESWSNTEAFF
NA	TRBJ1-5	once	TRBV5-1	TGCGCCAGCAGCTTGGATGCCGGGACAAATCAGCCCCAGCATTTT	CASSLDAGTNQPQHF
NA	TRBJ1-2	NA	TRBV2	TGTGCCAGCAGTGACGGACCGGGGGGCTATGGCTACACCTTC	CASSDGPGGYGYTF
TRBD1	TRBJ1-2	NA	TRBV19	TGTGCCAGTAGTAGGGGGGATGGGACAGCCACGTTCTATGGCTACACCTTC	CASSRGDGTATFYGYTF
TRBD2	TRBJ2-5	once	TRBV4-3	TGCGCCAGCAGCCAAGGGGGACTAGCGAGGGGGGAGACCCAGTACTTC	CASSQGGLARGETQYF
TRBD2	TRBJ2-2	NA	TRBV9	TGTGCCAGCAGCGTAGAAGGGACTAGCGGCACCGGGGAGCTGTTTTTT	CASSVEGTSGTGELFF
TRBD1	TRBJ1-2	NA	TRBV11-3	TGTGCCAGCAGCTCTTCCAGGGGGGACTATGGCTACACCTTC	CASSSSRGDYGYTF
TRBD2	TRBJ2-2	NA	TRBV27	TGTGCCAGCCCACTAGCGCCCACCGGGGAGCTGTTTTTT	CASPLAPTGELFF
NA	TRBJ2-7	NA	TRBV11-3	TGTGCCAGCAGCCAGACACCCCTCGAGCAGTACTTC	CASSQTPLEQYF
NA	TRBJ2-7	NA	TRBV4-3	TGCGCCAGCAGCCCCTCTGTGGGGGCGGGCTACGAGCAGTACTTC	CASSPSVGAGYEQYF
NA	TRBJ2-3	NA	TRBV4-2	TGTGCCAGCAGCCCCGAGACAGATACGCAGTATTTT	CASSPETDTQYF
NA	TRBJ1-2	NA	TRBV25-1	TGTGCCAGCAGTGAATGGGCAGGGGATCACTATGGCTACACCTTC	CASSEWAGDHYGYTF
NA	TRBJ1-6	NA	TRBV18	TGTGCCAGCTCCCACCGAGGGCAGGGAGGTAATTCACCCCTCCACTTT	CASSHRGQGGNSPLHF
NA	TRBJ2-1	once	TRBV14	TGTGCCAGCAGCCCTACAGGGTTCACCTACAATGAGCAGTTCTTC	CASSPTGFTYNEQFF
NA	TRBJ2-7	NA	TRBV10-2	TGCGCCAGCAGTCGCGGAGGGCCCTCGGAAGAGCAGTACTTC	CASSRGGPSEEQYF
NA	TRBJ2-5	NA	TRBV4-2	TGTGCCAGCAGCCAACGGGGGTCGTACCAAGAGACCCAGTACTTC	CASSQRGSYQETQYF
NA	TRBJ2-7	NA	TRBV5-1	TGCGCCAGCAGCTTGGGGTTTGGTACTCAAACCTACGAGCAGTACTTC	CASSLGFGTQTYEQYF